This T cell receptor (beta chain) was captured by sequencing in a study of cytomegalovirus exposure and HLA in healthy donors. The donors were healthy bone marrow donors. The PCR contained 60 Vbeta and 13 Jbeta primers. TCRdb keeps only in-frame clones here, not all; method: immunoSEQ multiplex PCR. The table includes about 110,000 clones, roughly 13% detected once. The clonotype was recovered from a man aged 35-49 years in good health and CMV-seropositive. Sequenced: PBMCs.

The DNA for the CDR3 is TGTGCCAGCAGTTCCCAACAGGGGTTTCGTGAAAAACTGTTTTTT. It specifies CASSSQQGFREKLFF. V gene TRBV27 combines with J gene TRBJ1-4; TRBD1 aligns across 7 bases. The CDR3 runs to 15 residues. The junction had 9 bases not matched to a gene; V was cut back by 4 bases and J by 7 bases. The germline V gene has CDR1 MNHEY and CDR2 SMNVEV (reference sequence).